This TCR beta chain was retrieved from a study of OX40 agonist ivuxolimab in advanced cancers. The overall study: Two patients with cutaneous melanoma and one with hepatocellular carcinoma, three in total, showed partial responses. Study outcomes and limitations: At doses 0.1 to 3.0 mg/kg, CD4+ and CD8+ clones expanded.

No patient had autoimmune disease or received systemic immunosuppression. The protocol was immunoSEQ multiplex PCR, while the TCRdb copy is restricted to in-frame clones and leaves out a portion. The sample shows around 26,000 clones, 79% of them seen only once. Losses at the gene ends were 4 bases for V and 6 bases for J; bases not matched to a gene: 5. The CDR3 runs 15 residues. CDR1 and CDR2 from the germline V gene are WNHNN and SYGVQD (reference sequence). Comments on this clone: Its target is unknown.

This chain connects TRBV10-1 to TRBJ2-2; 10 bases align to TRBD1. This receptor was identified in an adult with an advanced solid tumor such as melanoma, head and neck, liver or kidney cancer. The sample in question was CD4+ or CD8+ T cells sorted from blood, obtained in a trial of the OX40 agonist ivuxolimab. This chain's CDR3 is CASSGGQGIAGELFF. CDR3 nucleotides: TGCGCCAGCAGTGGGGGACAGGGGATCGCCGGGGAGCTGTTTTTT.